Listed below are T cell receptor beta chains from one sample, sequenced in a study of T-cell memory formation after mild COVID-19. One entry per CDR3 protein, called by TCRdb with MiXCR from the 5' RACE reads. The top ten clones hold about 12% of a sample with under 200,000 distinct CDR3 sequences, 25% to 40% of them seen once. Sequencing was done on a sample of PBMCs or a T cell subset sorted from them (not recorded which). Receptors were obtained from an adult woman who had mild COVID-19 (a few samples of this study predate the infection). Cell type and time point are not known. Each CDR3 is given with its conserved first and last residue.

v_call	j_call	cdr3_aa
TRBV13	TRBJ2-1	CASSLGPSSLLGREGNEQFF
TRBV15	TRBJ1-1	CATSSSFRQGAFF
TRBV20-1	TRBJ1-1	CSARVRTSTEAFF
TRBV5-1	TRBJ2-5	CASSLGGLIETQYF
TRBV20-1	TRBJ1-1	CSAIYWDGNTEAFF
TRBV19	TRBJ1-1	CASSTLNPGNTEAFF
TRBV30	TRBJ2-7	CAWSIVGGASYEQYF
TRBV4-1	TRBJ2-1	CASSQGQRENNEQFF
TRBV5-5	TRBJ2-1	CASWQGLGNEQFF
TRBV6-2/TRBV6-3	TRBJ2-7	CAIRDGTYEQYF
TRBV4-1	TRBJ2-1	CASSQEVNEQFF
TRBV7-6	TRBJ2-7	CASSLGQGNPYEQYF
TRBV4-1	TRBJ1-2	CASSQSQVLNYGYTF
TRBV5-1	TRBJ2-1	CASSLSSGGHNEQFF
TRBV10-3	TRBJ1-5	CAISESGGSQPQHF
TRBV6-1	TRBJ1-2	CATTQNYGYTF
TRBV5-1	TRBJ2-7	CASSPGQGLSYEQYF
TRBV2	TRBJ1-2	CASSTWGLDYGYTF
TRBV11-3	TRBJ1-2	CASSPQGYYGYTF
TRBV4-3	TRBJ2-7	CASSQDATSGYYEQYF
TRBV30	TRBJ1-2	CAWKWEREDTF
TRBV24-1	TRBJ2-1	CATSGVGWHEQFF
TRBV6-6	TRBJ1-5	CASSYESGFSNQPQHF
TRBV2	TRBJ1-1	CASTLSMNTEAFF
TRBV15	TRBJ2-7	CATASSGIYEQYF
TRBV27	TRBJ1-2	CASSTTDRGPGGYTF
TRBV12-5	TRBJ1-1	CASGFDPGTEAFF
TRBV20-1	TRBJ2-1	CSARDQREGYNEQFF
TRBV24-1	TRBJ2-3	CATSDLSGGVDTQYF
TRBV4-1	TRBJ2-1	CASSQGRLASVYNEQFF
TRBV12-3/TRBV12-4	TRBJ2-1	CASSFGTSGAYNEQFF
TRBV19	TRBJ2-1	CASSNVGVSYNEQFF
TRBV29-1	TRBJ1-4	CSVRQGANEKLFF
TRBV5-1	TRBJ2-5	CASSISRGTQYF
TRBV20-1	TRBJ2-6	CSAQLGRAGANVLTF
TRBV5-1	TRBJ2-2	CASSPSQSVTGELFF
TRBV4-3	TRBJ2-1	CASSQESSGRNEQFF